This T cell receptor beta chain was observed in a study of blood T cell repertoires in COVID-19. The overall study: There were acute and convalescent COVID-19 samples, and they came from the United States, Italy and Spain.

Germline assignment: CDR1 MDHEN and CDR2 SYDVKM. CDR3 length: 16 amino acids. The V gene lost 5 bases and the J gene lost 3 bases, with 17 bases spanning the gap. In the authors' workflow: The authors estimated nucleated cell counts from reference gene primer amplification. Data came from immunoSEQ multiplex PCR; TCRdb stores just in-frame clones and leaves some out. V, J and clone size were drawn from that table, and D and trimming were deduced from the DNA. The sample includes roughly 250,000 clones, 70% to 90% seen only once; the top ten take more than 1%. The chain couples TRBV28 to TRBJ1-5; D unclear. The sample comprised PBMCs or T cells enriched from blood (not recorded which). This TCR was recovered from a woman aged 40 to 50 with acute COVID-19. The CDR3 sequence: CASSQVPSANNQPQHF. As DNA, the CDR3 is TGTGCCAGCAGTCAGGTCCCTTCCGCAAACAATCAGCCCCAGCATTTT. The full variable domain, rest sourced from reference TRBV28 and TRBJ1-5, is DVKVTQSSRYLVKRTGEKVFLECVQDMDHENMFWYRQDPGLGLRLIYFSYDVKMKEKGDIPEGYSVSREKKERFSLILESASTNQTSMYLCASSQVPSANNQPQHFGDGTRLSIL.